The 23 T cell receptor beta chains below were found in one sample sequenced in a study of early T cells in non-severe SARS-CoV-2 infection (dated by TCRdb to the early 2020s). The method was 5' RACE. The run used a NextSeq 500. Using fastp at Q25 and MiXCR, TCRdb reprocessed the public reads and kept productive beta chains. Rows with a matching CDR3 protein are joined into one entry that keeps the most common DNA and genes. Recorded for this sample are more than 50,000 distinct CDR3 sequences; around 12% of them occurred a single time. The top ten hold around 2.5% of the sample. The input for sequencing was whole blood, taken at baseline. The origin of the receptors is an adult who was a healthcare worker with PCR-confirmed SARS-CoV-2 infection or an uninfected control (not recorded which).

The V gene is TRBV2, the J gene TRBJ2-1; 11 bases are a match to TRBD2. The CDR3 totals 14 residues. Germline CDR1 and CDR2: SNHLY and FYNNEI. V was clipped by 4 bases and J by 8 bases; unmatched bases: 4. The CDR3 is CASSVTSGRYEQFF. The DNA for the CDR3 is TGTGCCAGCAGTGTAACTAGCGGGAGATATGAGCAGTTCTTC. Drawing the rest from reference TRBV2 and TRBJ2-1, the complete variable domain is EPEVTQTPSHQVTQMGQEVILRCVPISNHLYFYWYRQILGQKVEFLVSFYNNEISEKSEIFDDQFSVERPDGSNFTLKIRSTKLEDSAMYFCASSVTSGRYEQFFGPGTRLTVL.

This clonotype has a handful of counts. The chain employs TRBV6-5 and TRBJ1-3, with 8 bases lining up with TRBD1. The CDR3 extends over 14 amino acids. Germline CDR1 and CDR2: MNHEY and SVGAGI. V trimming: 4 bases; J trimming: 2 bases; junction bases outside the gene matches: 1. For the CDR3, the DNA is TGTGCCAGCAGTTTGGACAGGGCTGGAAACACCATATATTTT. This gives the protein CASSLDRAGNTIYF.

This clonotype came up many times. V gene TRBV11-2 combines with J gene TRBJ2-7, with D perhaps matching TRBD2 (5 bases). V was cut by 2 bases and J by 1 base, with 9 bases left in between. CDR3 size: 14 residues. Per the germline V gene, CDR1 is SGHAT and CDR2 is FQNNGV. CDR3: CASSLSQRSYEQYF. Here the CDR3 DNA reads TGTGCCAGCAGCTTAAGTCAGCGGTCCTACGAGCAGTACTTC.

The chain carries TRBV28 and TRBJ2-3; D remains unclear. Germline V gene lookup returns CDR1 MDHEN and CDR2 SYDVKM. With 2 bases removed from V and 2 bases from J, the gap between germline ends came to 14 bases. CDR3 length: 16 amino acids. The CDR3: CASSLAGGRPTDTQYF. The CDR3, as DNA: TGTGCCAGCAGTTTAGCCGGCGGACGTCCCACAGATACGCAGTATTTT.

This clonotype was seen a handful of times. The CDR3 nucleotides are TGTGCCAGCAGTTACTCTATCGCTAGCGGGTACGAGCAGTACTTC. As protein: CASSYSIASGYEQYF. The chain joins TRBV6-5 to TRBJ2-7, with 8 positions matching TRBD2. V lost 0 bases to trimming and J lost 4 bases; unmatched junction nucleotides: 5. Germline V lookup: CDR1 MNHEY, CDR2 SVGAGI. The CDR3 contains 15 residues.

The V call is TRBV28, the J call TRBJ1-5, with D unclear. V lost 6 bases and J 2 bases, leaving 8 bases between the germline ends. Germline V gives CDR1 MDHEN, CDR2 SYDVKM. The CDR3 loop spans 13 amino acids. The CDR3 is CASRGGGNQPQHF. CDR3 nucleotides: TGTGCCAGCAGGGGCGGGGGCAATCAGCCCCAGCATTTT.

This clonotype was detected many times. J is TRBJ2-7 and V is TRBV20-1; tentatively, D is TRBD2 (6 bases). Germline V lookup: CDR1 DFQATT, CDR2 SNEGSKA (reference sequence). V was clipped by 4 bases and J by 3 bases, with 19 bases between them. CDR3 length equals 15 residues. The DNA for the CDR3 is TGCAGTGCTACCCGGCTCTCTAGCGCCGACTACGAGCAGTACTTC. Its protein product is CSATRLSSADYEQYF.

CDR3 amino acids: CASSYVRNNEQFF. The DNA of the CDR3 is TGTGCCAGCAGTTATGTGCGGAACAATGAGCAGTTCTTC. The chain recombines TRBV6-2 or TRBV6-3 with TRBJ2-1; D call uncertain. The CDR3 length is 13 residues. V gave up 3 bases and J gave up 5 bases, with 8 bases separating them. The germline gives CDR1 MNHEY, CDR2 SVGEGT.

The gene calls are TRBV7-8 and TRBJ1-1; 8 nucleotides agree with TRBD1. Germline V gives CDR1 SGHVS, CDR2 FQNEAQ. V shed 4 bases, J shed 0 bases, and the junction held 10 bases outside the gene matches. This CDR3 is 17 amino acids long. CDR3 DNA: TGTGCCAGCAGCTCCTCTTTCCCAGGGGGCGTGAACACTGAAGCTTTCTTT. Amino acids: CASSSSFPGGVNTEAFF.

The CDR3 bases are TGCGCCAGCAGCCAGGGGACCAGGGACACCGGGGAGCTGTTTTTT. Residues: CASSQGTRDTGELFF. The rearrangement links TRBV4-1 to TRBJ2-2; perhaps D is TRBD1 or TRBD2 (5 bases each). The germline CDR1 and CDR2 sequences are MGHRA and YSYEKL. This CDR3 has 15 amino acids. V lost 3 bases and J 3 bases, leaving 11 bases between the germline ends.

Only a few counts were recorded for this clonotype. This rearrangement joins TRBV10-1 to TRBJ2-2, with TRBD1 as a possible D gene (6 bases). The CDR3 covers 15 residues. From germline, CDR1 is WNHNN and CDR2 SYGVQD (reference sequence). Trimming left V 5 bases short and J 4 bases short, with 14 bases between. CDR3 nucleotides: TGCGCCAGCAGTCCCACCGGGACACTCACCGGGGAGCTGTTTTTT. It codes for CASSPTGTLTGELFF.

This clonotype appeared many times. The rearrangement joins TRBV12-3 or TRBV12-4 to TRBJ1-5; unclear D gene. Trimming left V 6 bases short and J 5 bases short, with 11 bases between. The CDR3 consists of 13 residues. Here the CDR3 reads CASSPDTYQPQHF. In nucleotides, the CDR3 is TGTGCCAGCAGCCCAGACACATATCAGCCCCAGCATTTT.

The chain joins TRBV28 to TRBJ2-7; D is possibly TRBD1 or TRBD2 (5 bases each). CDR1 MDHEN and CDR2 SYDVKM come from the germline V gene. Trimming took 4 bases from V and 5 from J, leaving 18 bases between them. The CDR3 runs 15 residues. This CDR3 is CASSSRGGALDEQYF. CDR3 coding DNA: TGTGCCAGCAGTTCCCGGGGTGGGGCCCTGGACGAGCAGTACTTC.

This rearrangement joins TRBV18 to TRBJ1-4, with D hard to call. CDR3 length equals 13 residues. Trimming removed 2 bases at V and 3 bases at J, with 4 bases between. Germline V gives CDR1 KGHSH, CDR2 LQKENI. CDR3 in amino acids: CASSPGSNEKLFF. Here the CDR3 DNA reads TGTGCCAGCTCACCAGGTTCTAATGAAAAACTGTTTTTT.

A few counts support this clonotype. This chain connects TRBV10-3 to TRBJ2-7; TRBD2 agrees at 11 bases. The CDR3 runs to 15 residues. J gave up 4 bases and V 3 bases, and 5 bases lay outside the gene matches. Per the germline V gene, CDR1 is ENHRY and CDR2 is SYGVKD. In DNA form, the CDR3 reads TGTGCCATCAGTGAAGAGAGGACTAGCGGGTACGAGCAGTACTTC. Its translation is CAISEERTSGYEQYF.

The CDR3 bases are TGTGCCAGCAGTTTTCCGGCAGGGGGCTCTTTCTACGAGCAGTACTTC. This translates into CASSFPAGGSFYEQYF. The rearrangement links TRBV28 to TRBJ2-7; TRBD1 aligns across 8 bases. After removal of 3 bases from V and 3 bases from J, the junction contained 10 bases not matched to a gene. This CDR3 has 16 residues. Germline CDR1 and CDR2: MDHEN and SYDVKM.

The chain carries TRBV3-1 and TRBJ1-1; D unclear. The ends were cut back, 3 bases at V and 0 bases at J, with 5 bases in the middle. Germline CDR1 and CDR2: LGHDT and YNNKEL (reference sequence). The CDR3 loop spans 13 amino acids. The CDR3 protein is CASSQGVNTEAFF. The DNA for the CDR3 is TGTGCCAGCAGCCAGGGTGTGAACACTGAAGCTTTCTTT.

There are many counts of this clonotype. The chain couples TRBV20-1 to TRBJ2-7; D unresolved. V shed 6 bases and J shed 3 bases, with 21 bases lying between them. The CDR3 length is 15 residues. Looked up from germline, CDR1 is DFQATT and CDR2 is SNEGSKA (reference sequence). The CDR3, as DNA: TGCAGTGCCCGCGAGCAGGCTCTTAGAGGCTACGAGCAGTACTTC. Amino acid sequence: CSAREQALRGYEQYF.

This clonotype was observed at least ten times. The rearrangement joins TRBV7-8 to TRBJ1-2; D gene uncertain. This CDR3 contains 13 residues. The V gene lost 2 bases and the J gene lost 2 bases, with 6 bases spanning the gap. CDR1 is SGHVS and CDR2 is FQNEAQ in the germline V gene. CDR3 protein: CASSLSENYGYTF. DNA of the CDR3: TGTGCCAGCAGCTTATCCGAGAACTATGGCTACACCTTC.

This clonotype was counted ten times or more. V usage is TRBV18 and J usage is TRBJ2-7; 8 bases are a match to TRBD2. The CDR3 runs 15 residues. The J segment lost 2 bases and the V segment lost 3 bases, leaving 6 bases of the junction unmatched. CDR1 KGHSH and CDR2 LQKENI come from the germline V gene. As DNA, the CDR3 is TGTGCCAGCTCACCGAGAAGCGGGAGTCCCTACGAGCAGTACTTC. It is translated as CASSPRSGSPYEQYF.

This clonotype showed up many times. The genes are TRBV29-1 and TRBJ2-4; no clear D. The V gene lost 7 bases and the J gene lost 2 bases, with 15 bases spanning the gap. The CDR3 has 14 residues. Per the germline V gene, CDR1 is SQVTM and CDR2 is ANQGSEA. CDR3 bases: TGCAGCGCTGGGTGGGCCACCTCCAAAAACATTCAGTACTTC. It encodes CSAGWATSKNIQYF.

The chain has TRBV21-1 and TRBJ1-5. TRBV21-1 is annotated as a pseudogene. CDR3 size: 15 residues. The CDR3 region is CADQGAHRLGQPQHF. CDR3 coding DNA: TGTGCCGATCAAGGAGCACACCGGTTGGGTCAGCCCCAGCATTTT.

The chain employs TRBV6-5 and TRBJ1-1; no firm D call. V lost 0 bases and J 4 bases, leaving 15 bases between the germline ends. The CDR3 is made up of 16 amino acids. Germline V gives CDR1 MNHEY, CDR2 SVGAGI. The CDR3 DNA reads as TGTGCCAGCAGTTACTCTTTGCGTGAGGACCTCACTGAAGCTTTCTTT. As protein: CASSYSLREDLTEAFF.